This T cell receptor beta chain was sequenced in a study of graft-versus-host responses after intestinal transplantation. Study in general: Each recipient received anti-thymocyte globulin induction, then tacrolimus and steroids for two to three years.

The repertoire was sequenced with immunoSEQ multiplex PCR; TCRdb's copy has only in-frame clones and lacks some. The sample contains about 57,000 clones, roughly 90% of which appear only once. CDR1 and CDR2 from the germline V gene are SQVTM and ANQGSEA. This CDR3 comprises 13 residues. Unmatched junction bases numbered 2, after V lost 4 bases and J lost 6 bases. The sample holds one count of this clone. Antigen: not known. Study-wide findings and caveats: Early post-transplant HvG declines were associated with peak circulating GvH clone levels.

The sequence came from a human patient who received an intestinal transplant, so some T cells may come from the graft donor. This chain uses TRBV29-1 with TRBJ1-6; TRBD1 agrees at 8 bases. The material sequenced was PBMCs, taken 26 days after transplant. In nucleotides, the CDR3 is TGCAGCGTTGGGACAGGGTCTAATTCACCCCTCCACTTT. This encodes CSVGTGSNSPLHF.